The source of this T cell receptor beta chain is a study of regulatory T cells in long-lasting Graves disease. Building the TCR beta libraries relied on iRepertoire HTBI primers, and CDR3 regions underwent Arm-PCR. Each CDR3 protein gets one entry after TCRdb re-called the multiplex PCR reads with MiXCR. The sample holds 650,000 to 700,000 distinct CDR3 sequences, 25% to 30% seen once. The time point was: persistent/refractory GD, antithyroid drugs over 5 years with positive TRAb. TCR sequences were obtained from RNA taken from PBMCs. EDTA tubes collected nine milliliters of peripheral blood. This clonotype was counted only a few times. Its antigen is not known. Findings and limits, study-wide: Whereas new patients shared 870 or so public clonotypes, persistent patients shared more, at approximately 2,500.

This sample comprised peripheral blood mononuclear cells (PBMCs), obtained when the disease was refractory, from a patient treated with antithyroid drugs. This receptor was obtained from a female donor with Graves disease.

DNA of the CDR3: TGTGCCAGCAGAGGGGAGGACAGGGGTTCACCCCAGCATTTT. Translating gives CASRGEDRGSPQHF. This rearrangement joins TRBV28 to TRBJ1-5; TRBD1 matches at 9 bases. Germline V gene lookup returns CDR1 MDHEN and CDR2 SYDVKM. The length of the CDR3 is 14 residues. V lost 6 bases, J lost 10 bases, and 10 bases stayed unmatched.